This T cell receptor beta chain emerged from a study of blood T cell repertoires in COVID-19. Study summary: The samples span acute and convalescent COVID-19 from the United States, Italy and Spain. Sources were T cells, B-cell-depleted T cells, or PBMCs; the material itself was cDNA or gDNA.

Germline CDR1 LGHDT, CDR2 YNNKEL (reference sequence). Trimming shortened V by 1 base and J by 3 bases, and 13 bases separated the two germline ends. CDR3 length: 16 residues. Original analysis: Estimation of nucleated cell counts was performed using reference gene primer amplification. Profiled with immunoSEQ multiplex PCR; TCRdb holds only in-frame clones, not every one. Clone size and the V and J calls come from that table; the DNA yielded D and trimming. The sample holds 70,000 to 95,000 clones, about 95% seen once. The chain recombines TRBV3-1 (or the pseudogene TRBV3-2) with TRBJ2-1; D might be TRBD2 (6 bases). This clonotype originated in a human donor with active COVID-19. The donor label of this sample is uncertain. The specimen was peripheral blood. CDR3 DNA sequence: TGTGCCAGCAGCCAAGGGGCGGGACTGGGCTACAATGAGCAGTTCTTC. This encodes CASSQGAGLGYNEQFF.